The source of this T cell receptor (beta chain) is a study of T cell responses to AZD1222 COVID-19 vaccine listed by TCRdb under 2021. About the investigation overall: AZD1222 recipients given second doses at about 4 weeks or at about 12 weeks were pooled, since spike-specific TCR depth and breadth were not found to differ between the two schedules. Trial participants were enrolled by age into 18-55, 56-69 and 70-plus year subgroups, with roughly 160, 29 and 62 TCR-sequenced participants respectively. TCR sequencing was performed for roughly 250 trial participants, of whom some 200 were given two doses of AZD1222 and approximately 26 were given two doses of MenACWY control vaccine. Here is what the overall study found, with its caveats: A significant rise in spike-specific TCR breadth and depth was observed after two AZD1222 doses relative to day 0 and relative to MenACWY recipients. Participants were mostly white British, with more females than males. The authors suggested clonal diversity may have been underestimated. In the small 56-69-year group, the increase in depth fell short of significance, most likely because of low power. Epitopes outside the regions mutated in the B.1.351 and B.1.1.7 variants were reportedly recognized by nearly half of the unique spike-specific TCRs. Because no day 14 peak-response samples were available, the repertoires could be characterized only after the peak T cell response. Conclusions about previously exposed vaccinees are limited, since just five or six AZD1222 recipients were seropositive for SARS-CoV-2 at baseline. CD4 TCRs associated with the vaccine covered the entire spike protein, and the dominant responses were in regions 160-218 and 743-854.

The time point label for this specimen denotes: baseline before first vaccination. The vaccinee samples were drawn from two UK trials, COV001 and COV002, one of which was a single-blind randomized controlled phase 2/3 trial testing AZD1222 (ChAdOx1 nCoV-19) in healthy adults. For TCRbeta chain sequencing, PBMC samples were collected from trial participants at day 0 and at day 28 after the second dose. On this clone itself: No antigen is known for it. No much larger clone exists at a distance of one base, and base qualities are not known.

CDR1 is given as GTSNPN and CDR2 as SVGIG, both from the germline V gene (reference sequence). Reading from cysteine to phenylalanine, the CDR3 counts 15 amino acids. Of the read, only the CDR3 DNA is kept; its 45 bases are in frame from base 1. Deletion took 0 bases off V and 0 bases off J, with a span of 11 bases between the germline ends. The CDR3 regions of human TCRbeta chains were subjected to immunosequencing. Regarding the original processing steps: TCRs in the repertoires were matched against a reference library of SARS-CoV-2-specific TCRs that had been generated with the MIRA antigen-specificity platform. Breadth was defined as the fraction of unique TCRs that were SARS-CoV-2-associated. Depth was defined as the fraction of total T cells that were SARS-CoV-2-associated. Using the MIRA data, each spike-specific TCR was mapped to the spike region that the TCR reacts to and placed in a CD4 or CD8 class. Log10-transformed breadth and depth values were compared by one-way ANOVA with Sidak's multiple comparisons tests. Drawn from immuneACCESS, this table holds only the in-frame rearrangements with V and J called that TCRdb kept. Clones are partly lost; checked studies trace under half to an unresolved V gene and leave the rest unexplained. V and J calls and clone size are copied from that table; D and trimming were computed from the DNA. This sample has more than 100,000 clones in its table, and roughly 89% of those were observed once. The biggest ten clones account for 45% of the sample.

This specimen was peripheral blood, taken on day 0 of AZD1222 vaccination. The TCR sequence derives from an adult in good health. The chain joins TRBV30 to TRBJ1-2; a tentative D match to TRBD1 spans 5 bases. The CDR3 is CAWSVAGDPNYGYTF. In nucleotide form, the sequence is TGTGCCTGGAGTGTAGCGGGGGACCCTAACTATGGCTACACCTTC.